The rows below give T cell receptor beta chains drawn from one sample of a study of shared clonotypes between healthy human individuals. TCRdb's table, derived via immunoSEQ multiplex PCR, lists solely in-frame clones and lacks some. The sample carries about 2.3 million clones, approximately 93% recorded once. The sample consisted of naive CD4+ T cells from PBMCs. Source of these receptors: a young man in good health. Some clones in this sample may be carry-over from other donors' samples. Both conserved end residues are part of each CDR3. D genes are given only for firm matches. Clone size appears in some rows only: once, few, many, or a class for an expanded clone.

V gene	clone size	D gene	J gene	CDR3 DNA	CDR3 protein
TRBV10-3	-	TRBD1	TRBJ1-3	TGTGCCATCAGTGAGCCTGGACAGGGAAGAGGGCCTAGAAACACCATATATTTT	CAISEPGQGRGPRNTIYF
TRBV28	-	-	TRBJ2-1	TGTGCCAGCAGCCTGGGGCCTGACTACAATGAGCAGTTCTTC	CASSLGPDYNEQFF
TRBV5-4	-	TRBD2	TRBJ2-3	TGTGCCAGCAGCCGGGGACTAGCGGGATCCACAGATACGCAGTATTTT	CASSRGLAGSTDTQYF
TRBV10-3	-	-	TRBJ2-1	TGTGCCATCTCGCGGAGCGACGTAAACAATGAGCAGTTCTTC	CAISRSDVNNEQFF
TRBV5-1	once	-	TRBJ1-2	TGCGCCAGCAGCCCTGGGACGGGACGCTATGGCTACACCTTC	CASSPGTGRYGYTF
TRBV11-3	-	-	TRBJ1-1	TGTGCCAGCAGCTTAGGCATGATTTATGACACAGGGAAGAACACTGAAGCTTTCTTT	CASSLGMIYDTGKNTEAFF
TRBV28	-	-	TRBJ2-5	TGTGCCAGCAGCACGTTCGGTGAGGGAGGAGAGACCCAGTACTTC	CASSTFGEGGETQYF
TRBV30	-	-	TRBJ1-2	TGTGCCTGGAGGGCTTCAACCGGGCCCGGTGAGGGCTACACCTTC	CAWRASTGPGEGYTF
TRBV28	-	-	TRBJ2-7	TGTGCCAGCAGTTCGGGCCCCTCATCCGAGCAGTACTTC	CASSSGPSSEQYF
TRBV4-1	-	TRBD2	TRBJ2-3	TGCGCCAGCAGCCAGGGGACTACATCTAGGGCAGATACGCAGTATTTT	CASSQGTTSRADTQYF
TRBV2	-	-	TRBJ2-6	TGTGCCAGCAGTAAAGCAGGGTACTCTGGGGCCAACGTCCTGACTTTC	CASSKAGYSGANVLTF
TRBV5-1	-	-	TRBJ1-2	TGCGCCAGCAGCTTGGTCAGCGGGAGTATAGACTATGGCTACACCTTC	CASSLVSGSIDYGYTF
TRBV28	few	-	TRBJ1-5	TGTGCCAGCAGTGAGGACCGGGGCGAGCCCCAGCATTTT	CASSEDRGEPQHF
TRBV19	-	TRBD2	TRBJ2-1	TGTGCCAGTAGTATACAGCCTAGCGGGACTTCCTACAATGAGCAGTTCTTC	CASSIQPSGTSYNEQFF
TRBV29-1	-	-	TRBJ2-7	TGCAGCGTGACGACAGGGTCTAGCGACGAGCAGTACTTC	CSVTTGSSDEQYF
TRBV30	-	-	TRBJ2-7	TGTGCCTGGGGCATGTACGAGCAGTACTTC	CAWGMYEQYF
TRBV28	-	-	TRBJ1-5	TGTGCCAGCAGTTCCTCGTCCGGATCGCGAATAGCACAGCCCCAGCATTTT	CASSSSSGSRIAQPQHF
TRBV5-5	-	-	TRBJ1-2	TGTGCCAGCAGCTTGCCGATGGGGGGCTACACCTTC	CASSLPMGGYTF
TRBV28	-	TRBD1	TRBJ2-2	TGTGCCAGCAGTTCAGAGGGGGCGCGGACCGGGGAGCTGTTTTTT	CASSSEGARTGELFF
TRBV30	few	-	TRBJ1-1	TGTGCCTGGAGGGGGGGTTCCACTGAAGCTTTCTTT	CAWRGGSTEAFF
TRBV25-1	-	-	TRBJ2-5	TGTGCCAGCAGTGGAGCTGGGGGGCCAGGAGAGACCCAGTACTTC	CASSGAGGPGETQYF
TRBV7-2	-	-	TRBJ2-5	TGTGCCAGCGCCCGGGGGCGGCGGGAGACCCAGTACTTC	CASARGRRETQYF
TRBV28	once	-	TRBJ2-1	TGTGCCAGCAGCCTTGGGGGGTCGGTCAATGAGCAGTTCTTC	CASSLGGSVNEQFF
TRBV7-8	-	-	TRBJ1-5	TGTGCCAGCAGCTTAGTGGGAGGGAGCAATCAGCCCCAGCATTTT	CASSLVGGSNQPQHF
TRBV5-1	-	-	TRBJ2-2	TGCGCCAGCGGCGCCGGGACAATAACCGGGGAGCTGTTTTTT	CASGAGTITGELFF
TRBV7-3	once	TRBD2	TRBJ2-2	TGTGCCAGCAGCTTAAGGCGGACTAGCGGGACGCCAGGCACCGGGGAGCTGTTTTTT	CASSLRRTSGTPGTGELFF
TRBV5-1	-	-	TRBJ2-7	TGCGCCAGCAGCGTCTCCGGGCCGCTGTACGAGCAGTACTTC	CASSVSGPLYEQYF
TRBV15	once	-	TRBJ2-3	TGTGCCACCAGCTCGCGACAGGATTACGCAGATACGCAGTATTTT	CATSSRQDYADTQYF
TRBV5-1	-	-	TRBJ2-2	TGCGCCAGCAGCCCCGACCAAAGACTGACAGAGAACACCGGGGAGCTGTTTTTT	CASSPDQRLTENTGELFF
TRBV18	-	-	TRBJ2-7	TGTGCCAGCTCACCAAACGGGGCGTCCTACGAGCAGTACTTC	CASSPNGASYEQYF
TRBV11-1	-	-	TRBJ1-2	TGTGCCAGCAGCTTAGGGGGAGCGCGGGGCTACACCTTC	CASSLGGARGYTF
TRBV18	-	-	TRBJ2-7	TGTGCCAGCTCACGCGACCCCTACGAGCAGTACTTC	CASSRDPYEQYF
TRBV5-1	-	-	TRBJ1-3	TGCGCCAGCAGCTTGGCCGGAGGACGAGGTAGAAACACCATATATTTT	CASSLAGGRGRNTIYF
TRBV29-1	-	TRBD1	TRBJ2-1	TGCAGCGTTGACTACAGGGGCTCCTACAATGAGCAGTTCTTC	CSVDYRGSYNEQFF
TRBV6-5	-	-	TRBJ2-7	TGTGCCACCACCGGGACCCAAAAATACGAGCAGTACTTC	CATTGTQKYEQYF
TRBV5-1	-	-	TRBJ2-1	TGCGCCAGCAGCCCAGGGTTCGGTAGTGGAGGCAATGAGCAGTTCTTC	CASSPGFGSGGNEQFF
TRBV4-1	once	-	TRBJ2-3	TGCGCCAGCAGCCAAGGGGGGCTAGCGGATACAGATACGCAGTATTTT	CASSQGGLADTDTQYF
TRBV9	-	-	TRBJ2-1	TGTGCCAGCAGCGTAGATGGAGACAGTTACAATGAGCAGTTCTTC	CASSVDGDSYNEQFF
TRBV11-2	-	-	TRBJ2-1	TGTGCCAGCAGCTTAGGTTCTTACAATGAGCAGTTCTTC	CASSLGSYNEQFF
TRBV4-1	-	-	TRBJ2-1	TGCGCCAGCAGCCAAGTTAATGGCGGAACGAATGAGCAGTTCTTC	CASSQVNGGTNEQFF
TRBV5-6	-	-	TRBJ2-7	TGTGCCAGCAGCTTCCGTACGGGGCAATATTACTACGAGCAGTACTTC	CASSFRTGQYYYEQYF
TRBV7-3	once	-	TRBJ1-2	TGTGCCAGCAGTCTAAATCCCCTGGCAGGGAGGAGCGGCTACACCTTC	CASSLNPLAGRSGYTF
TRBV27	-	-	TRBJ2-3	TGTGCCGGTGATCCTTCCGGTCCAGATACGCAGTATTTT	CAGDPSGPDTQYF
TRBV7-9	-	TRBD2	TRBJ2-3	TGTGCCAGCAGCTCTGCCGGACTAGCGGGAGGCACAGATACGCAGTATTTT	CASSSAGLAGGTDTQYF
TRBV18	once	TRBD1	TRBJ2-5	TGTGCCAGCTCACCACGCGGACAGGGGGCGGGGGAGACCCAGTACTTC	CASSPRGQGAGETQYF
TRBV15	-	TRBD1	TRBJ2-1	TGTGCCACCAGCAGACAGACAGGGTACAATGAGCAGTTCTTC	CATSRQTGYNEQFF
TRBV15	-	-	TRBJ2-5	TGTGCCACCAGCACGGGGGAGGCGGAGACCCAGTACTTC	CATSTGEAETQYF
TRBV5-1	few	-	TRBJ1-1	TGCGCCAGCAGCTTCGACAGCTTGGAAGCTTTCTTT	CASSFDSLEAFF
TRBV18	-	TRBD2	TRBJ2-7	TGTGCCAGCTCACCTCCTAGCGGGGCATCCTACGAGCAGTACTTC	CASSPPSGASYEQYF
TRBV27	-	-	TRBJ1-5	TGTGCCAGCAGTTTTGTACAGGGAAATCAGCCCCAGCATTTT	CASSFVQGNQPQHF
TRBV11-3	once	-	TRBJ1-2	TGTGCCAGCAGCTTAGAAGGCGTCAACCCAAAGGGAAGCTACACCTTC	CASSLEGVNPKGSYTF
TRBV7-9	-	TRBD1	TRBJ2-7	TGTGCCAGCAGCTTAGGGACAGGGGTCGACGAGCAGTACTTC	CASSLGTGVDEQYF
TRBV7-2	-	-	TRBJ2-1	TGTGCCAGCAGCTTAGGGGGCTATGAGCAGTTCTTC	CASSLGGYEQFF
TRBV28	once	TRBD2	TRBJ2-7	TGTGCCAGCAGTTTATGGACCCCCCTGGGTAGCGGGAAAGTCAATGGGCGGTACTTC	CASSLWTPLGSGKVNGRYF
TRBV7-3	-	TRBD2	TRBJ2-2	TGTGCCAGCAGCTTAAATCAAGCGGGAGCTTCCGGGGAGCTGTTTTTT	CASSLNQAGASGELFF
TRBV11-2	-	-	TRBJ2-2	TGTGCCAGCAGTTCTGGACAATACACCGGGGAGCTGTTTTTT	CASSSGQYTGELFF
TRBV18	-	-	TRBJ1-1	TGTGCCAGCTCACCTGACGAGGCCCACACTGAAGCTTTCTTT	CASSPDEAHTEAFF